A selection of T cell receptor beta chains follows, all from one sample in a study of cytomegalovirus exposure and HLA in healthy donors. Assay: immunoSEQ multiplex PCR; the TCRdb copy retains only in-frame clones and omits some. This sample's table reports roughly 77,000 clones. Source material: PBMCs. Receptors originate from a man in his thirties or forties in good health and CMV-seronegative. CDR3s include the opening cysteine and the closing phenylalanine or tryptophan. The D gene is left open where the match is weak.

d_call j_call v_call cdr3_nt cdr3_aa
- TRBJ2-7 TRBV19 TGTGCCAGTAGTATGCGGGTAACGCTCAACGAGCAGTACTTC CASSMRVTLNEQYF
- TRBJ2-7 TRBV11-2 TGTGCCAGCAGCTTAGAGAGACCCAGGGACTCCTACGAGCAGTACTTC CASSLERPRDSYEQYF
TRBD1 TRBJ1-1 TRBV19 TGTGCCAGTACCGAAGGGGCAGGGGGACACCTCACTGAAGCTTTCTTT CASTEGAGGHLTEAFF
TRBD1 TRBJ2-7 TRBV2 TGTGCCAGCATCAGGGGGAGACACGAGCAGTACTTC CASIRGRHEQYF
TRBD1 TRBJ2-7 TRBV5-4 TGTGCCAGCAGTAAGGGGGCAGGATCCTACGAGCAGTACTTC CASSKGAGSYEQYF
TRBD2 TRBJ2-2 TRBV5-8 TGTGCCAGCAGCCCCTGGACTAGCGGGGGCACCGGGGAGCTGTTTTTT CASSPWTSGGTGELFF
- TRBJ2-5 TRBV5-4 TGTGCCAGCAGAAGTCCGGGGGAGACCCAGTACTTC CASRSPGETQYF
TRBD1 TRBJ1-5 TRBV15 TGTGCCACCAGCTTCCGACAGGGGGCTGGTCAGCCCCAGCATTTT CATSFRQGAGQPQHF
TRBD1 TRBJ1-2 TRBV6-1 TGTGCCAGCAGTCCGTGGCCGGGACAGGGGATTCGCTACACCTTC CASSPWPGQGIRYTF
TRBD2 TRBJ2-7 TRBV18 TGTGCCAGCTCACCTTCGAAGGGACTAGCGGGAGCCTACGAGCAGTACTTC CASSPSKGLAGAYEQYF
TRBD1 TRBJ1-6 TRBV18 TGTGCCAGCTCGACAGGGCTGCGGACACCCCTCCACTTT CASSTGLRTPLHF
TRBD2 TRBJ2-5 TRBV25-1 TGTGCCAGCAGTGCCCCGGGGACTAGCGGGGGGCGGACCCAGTACTTC CASSAPGTSGGRTQYF
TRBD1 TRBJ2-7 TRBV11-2 TGTGCCAGCAGCCCGGACAGGGGAGAGCAGTACTTC CASSPDRGEQYF
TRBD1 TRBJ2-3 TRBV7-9 TGTGCCAGCAGCTTAAGAGGGGGCGAGACAGATACGCAGTATTTT CASSLRGGETDTQYF
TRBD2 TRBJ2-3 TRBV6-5 TGTGCCAGCAGTCCAAGAGCGGGGTCGACAGATACGCAGTATTTT CASSPRAGSTDTQYF
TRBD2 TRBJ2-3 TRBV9 TGTGCCAGCAGCGTAGGGGTCGGGGGGGCCCCAGATACGCAGTATTTT CASSVGVGGAPDTQYF
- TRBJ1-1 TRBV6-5 TGTGCCAGCAGACTCCCGGGACAAAACACTGAAGCTTTCTTT CASRLPGQNTEAFF
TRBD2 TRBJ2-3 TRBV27 TGTGCCAGCAGTTTAGTGGGGACTAGCGTAAGCACAGATACGCAGTATTTT CASSLVGTSVSTDTQYF
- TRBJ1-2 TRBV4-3 TGCGCCAGCAGGCGGGAACGCCAATCTTTCTATGGCTACACCTTC CASRRERQSFYGYTF
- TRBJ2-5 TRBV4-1 TGCGCCAGCAGCCAAGATGGGGAGGTGGGTCAAGAGACCCAGTACTTC CASSQDGEVGQETQYF
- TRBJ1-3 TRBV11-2 TGTGCCAGCAGCACAATAAGGGGGTCTTTCTCTGGAAACACCATATATTTT CASSTIRGSFSGNTIYF
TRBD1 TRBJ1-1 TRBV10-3 TGTGCCATCAGAGCGAGGACAGGGGACACTGAAGCTTTCTTT CAIRARTGDTEAFF
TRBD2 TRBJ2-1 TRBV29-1 TGCAGCGTTGCTTCCGGGACTAGCGGGTTTAATGAGCAGTTCTTC CSVASGTSGFNEQFF
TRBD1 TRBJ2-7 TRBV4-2 TGTGCCAGCAGCCAACAACAGGGGGCGAGAGACTCCTACGAGCAGTACTTC CASSQQQGARDSYEQYF
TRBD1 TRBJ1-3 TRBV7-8 TGTGCCAGCAGCTTAACAGGGGCTGGAAACACCATATATTTT CASSLTGAGNTIYF
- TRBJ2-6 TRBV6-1 TGTGCCAGCAGTGAAGCTAGTGGGGCCAACGTCCTGACTTTC CASSEASGANVLTF
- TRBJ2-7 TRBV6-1 TGTGCCAGCATTTTGCCGGGTCCACCCTACGAGCAGTACTTC CASILPGPPYEQYF
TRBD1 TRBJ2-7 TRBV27 TGTGCCAGCAGTCCGGGACAGGGGTTCCACGAGCAGTACTTC CASSPGQGFHEQYF
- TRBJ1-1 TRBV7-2 TGTGCCAGCGCCTTAGTTAAAATGAACACTGAAGCTTTCTTT CASALVKMNTEAFF
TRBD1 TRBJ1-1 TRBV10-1 TGCGCCAGCAGTGGCCCCCGGGACAGGGGGCCAGATGGCACTGAAGCTTTCTTT CASSGPRDRGPDGTEAFF
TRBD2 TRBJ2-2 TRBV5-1 TGCGCCAGCAGCCGGACTAGCGGGGAGCACACCGGGGAGCTGTTTTTT CASSRTSGEHTGELFF
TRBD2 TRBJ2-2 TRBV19 TGTGCCAGTAGTATAGGGACTAGCGGGAGAGGTTGGAACACCGGGGAGCTGTTTTTT CASSIGTSGRGWNTGELFF
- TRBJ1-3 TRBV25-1 TGTGCCAGCAGTAGTCAGATCTCTGGAAACACCATATATTTT CASSSQISGNTIYF
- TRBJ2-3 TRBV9 TGTGCCAGCAGCGTAGCCGGCGGGGTAGTCGCAGATACGCAGTATTTT CASSVAGGVVADTQYF
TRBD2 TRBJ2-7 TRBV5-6 TGTGCCAGCAGCTTGGTAGGGTTTGGTAGCGGGAAGAACTACGAGCAGTACTTC CASSLVGFGSGKNYEQYF
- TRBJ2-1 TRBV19 TGTGCCAGTAGTATAAGGGGTTTCGGGAATGAGCAGTTCTTC CASSIRGFGNEQFF
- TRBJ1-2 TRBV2 TGTGCCAGCAGCGCCGACACCTATGGCTACACCTTC CASSADTYGYTF
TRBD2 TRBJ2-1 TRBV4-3 TGCGCCAGCAGCCAAGACCTAGCGGGAGGGTTCTCCTACAATGAGCAGTTCTTC CASSQDLAGGFSYNEQFF
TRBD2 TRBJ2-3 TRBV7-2 TGTGCCAGCAGCTTACTAGCGGGAGCAGATACGCAGTATTTT CASSLLAGADTQYF
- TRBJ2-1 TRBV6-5 TGTGCCAGCAGCCGGGCGGGCAATGAGCAGTTCTTC CASSRAGNEQFF
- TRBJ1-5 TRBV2 TGTGCCAGCAGAGGGGAGGCCCAGCCCCAGCATTTT CASRGEAQPQHF
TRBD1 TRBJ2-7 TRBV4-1 TGCGCCAGCAGCCCCCACCCCTCGGGACAGAGTTCCTACGAGCAGTACTTC CASSPHPSGQSSYEQYF
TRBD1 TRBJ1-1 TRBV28 TGTGCCAGCAGTAAACTGGGACAGATCATGAACACTGAAGCTTTCTTT CASSKLGQIMNTEAFF
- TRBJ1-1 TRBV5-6 TGTGCCAGCAGCTTGGACACCGGGAGCACTGAAGCTTTCTTT CASSLDTGSTEAFF
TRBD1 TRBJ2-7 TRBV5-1 TGCGCCAGCAGCTCACGGACAGGTCGGAAGCAGTACTTC CASSSRTGRKQYF
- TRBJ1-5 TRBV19 TGTGCCAGTAGTACCCGTTCGGGGGTGGGACAGCCCCAGCATTTT CASSTRSGVGQPQHF
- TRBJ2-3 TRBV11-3 TGTGCCAGCAGCCCTGCGGAGGCCACAGATACGCAGTATTTT CASSPAEATDTQYF
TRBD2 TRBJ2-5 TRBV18 TGTGCCAGCTCAAAGGGACTAGCGGCCTCTCAAGAGACCCAGTACTTC CASSKGLAASQETQYF
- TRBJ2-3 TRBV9 TGTGCCAGCAGCGTAGGATGGACTCCTCGCACAGATACGCAGTATTTT CASSVGWTPRTDTQYF
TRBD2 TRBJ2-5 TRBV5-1 TGCGCCAGCACCGGGGGGATCCCACAAGAGACCCAGTACTTC CASTGGIPQETQYF
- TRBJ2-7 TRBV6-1 TGTGCCAGCAGTGAAGTGGCAGATTCCTACGAGCAGTACTTC CASSEVADSYEQYF
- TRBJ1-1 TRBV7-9 TGTGCCAGCAGCTGGGGAGGGAACGCTGAAGCTTTCTTT CASSWGGNAEAFF
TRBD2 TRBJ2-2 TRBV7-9 TGTGCCAGCAGCCCGGGGACTAGCGGTAGAAACACCGGGGAGCTGTTTTTT CASSPGTSGRNTGELFF
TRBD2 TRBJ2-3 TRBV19 TGTGCCAGTAGTGATATAGGGACTAGGTTATCAGATACGCAGTATTTT CASSDIGTRLSDTQYF
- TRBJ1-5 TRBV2 TGTGCCAGCAGTGAATGGGGCTTCAATCAGCCCCAGCATTTT CASSEWGFNQPQHF
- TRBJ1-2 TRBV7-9 TGTGCCAGCGAGACAGGAATTAGCTCCTATGGCTACACCTTC CASETGISSYGYTF
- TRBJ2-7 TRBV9 TGTGCCAGCAGCCCGAGGGGGAACACCTACGAGCAGTACTTC CASSPRGNTYEQYF
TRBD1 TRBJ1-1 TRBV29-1 TGCAGCGCCGACCAGACAGGGATAAAAGCTTTCTTT CSADQTGIKAFF
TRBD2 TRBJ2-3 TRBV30 TGTGCCTGGAGTGTAGCGGGGTCCCAGACAGATACGCAGTATTTT CAWSVAGSQTDTQYF
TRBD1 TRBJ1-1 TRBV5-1 TGCGCCAGCAGCTTCACAGGGGCCATGCACACTGAAGCTTTCTTT CASSFTGAMHTEAFF